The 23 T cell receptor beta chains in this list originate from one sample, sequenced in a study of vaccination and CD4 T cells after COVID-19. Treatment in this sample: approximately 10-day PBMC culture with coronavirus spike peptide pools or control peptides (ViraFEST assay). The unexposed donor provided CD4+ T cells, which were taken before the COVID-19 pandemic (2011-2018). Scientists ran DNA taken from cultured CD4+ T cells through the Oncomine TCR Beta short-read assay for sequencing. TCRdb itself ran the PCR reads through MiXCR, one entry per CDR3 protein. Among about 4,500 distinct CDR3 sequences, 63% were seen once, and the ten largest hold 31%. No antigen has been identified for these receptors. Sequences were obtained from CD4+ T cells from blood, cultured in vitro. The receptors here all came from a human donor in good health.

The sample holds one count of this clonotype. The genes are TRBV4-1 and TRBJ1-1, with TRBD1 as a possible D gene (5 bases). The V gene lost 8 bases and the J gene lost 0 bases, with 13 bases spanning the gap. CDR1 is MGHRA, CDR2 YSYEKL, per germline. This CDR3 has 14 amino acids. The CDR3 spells CASRGGGVNTEAFF. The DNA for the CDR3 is TGCGCCAGCCGGGGGGGAGGGGTGAACACTGAAGCTTTCTTT.

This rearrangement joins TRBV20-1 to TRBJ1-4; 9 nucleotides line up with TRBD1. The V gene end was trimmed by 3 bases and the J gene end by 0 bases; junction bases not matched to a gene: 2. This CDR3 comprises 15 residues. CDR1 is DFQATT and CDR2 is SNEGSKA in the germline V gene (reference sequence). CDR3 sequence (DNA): TGCAGTGCTAGGACAGGGGGGGCAACTAATGAAAAACTGTTTTTT. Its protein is CSARTGGATNEKLFF.

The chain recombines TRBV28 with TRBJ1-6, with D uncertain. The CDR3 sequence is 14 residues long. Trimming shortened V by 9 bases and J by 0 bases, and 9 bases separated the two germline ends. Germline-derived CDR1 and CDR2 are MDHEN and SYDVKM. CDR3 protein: CASMAYSYNSPLHF. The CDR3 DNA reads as TGTGCCAGTATGGCCTACTCCTATAATTCACCCCTCCACTTT.

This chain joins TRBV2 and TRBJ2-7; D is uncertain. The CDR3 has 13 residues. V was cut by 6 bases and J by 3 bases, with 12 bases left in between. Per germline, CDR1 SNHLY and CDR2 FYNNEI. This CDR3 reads CASRLYRDYEQYF. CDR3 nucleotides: TGTGCCAGCAGACTTTACAGAGACTACGAGCAGTACTTC. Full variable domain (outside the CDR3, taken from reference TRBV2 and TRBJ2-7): EPEVTQTPSHQVTQMGQEVILRCVPISNHLYFYWYRQILGQKVEFLVSFYNNEISEKSEIFDDQFSVERPDGSNFTLKIRSTKLEDSAMYFCASRLYRDYEQYFGPGTRLTVT.

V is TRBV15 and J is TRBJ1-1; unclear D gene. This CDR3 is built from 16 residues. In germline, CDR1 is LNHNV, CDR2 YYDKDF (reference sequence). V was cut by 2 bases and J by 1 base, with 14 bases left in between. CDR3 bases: TGTGCCACCAGCAGACCCTCCGCACCAGAGAACACTGAAGCTTTCTTT. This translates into CATSRPSAPENTEAFF. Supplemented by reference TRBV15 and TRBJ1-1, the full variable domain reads DAMVIQNPRYQVTQFGKPVTLSCSQTLNHNVMYWYQQKSSQAPKLLFHYYDKDFNNEADTPDNFQSRRPNTSFCFLDIRSPGLGDTAMYLCATSRPSAPENTEAFFGQGTRLTVV.

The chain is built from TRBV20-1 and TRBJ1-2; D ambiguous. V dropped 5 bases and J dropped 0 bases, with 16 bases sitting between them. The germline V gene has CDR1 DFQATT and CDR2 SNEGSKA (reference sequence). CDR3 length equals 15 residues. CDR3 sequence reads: CSASRITVANYGYTF. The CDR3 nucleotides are TGCAGTGCTTCGAGGATAACGGTAGCTAACTATGGCTACACCTTC.

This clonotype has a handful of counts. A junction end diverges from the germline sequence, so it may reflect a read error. The CDR3 is CASSIKGYSYTF. CDR3 DNA sequence: TGTGCCAGTAGTATTAAGGGCTATAGCTACACCTTC. The V gene is TRBV19, the J gene TRBJ1-2; D ambiguous. CDR1 is LNHDA, CDR2 SQIVND, per germline (reference sequence). The length of the CDR3 is 12 residues.

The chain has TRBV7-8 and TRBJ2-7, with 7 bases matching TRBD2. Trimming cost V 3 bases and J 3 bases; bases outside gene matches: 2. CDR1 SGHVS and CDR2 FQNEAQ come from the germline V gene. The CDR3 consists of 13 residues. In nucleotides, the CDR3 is TGTGCCAGCAGCTTTCGGACTAGCTACGAGCAGTACTTC. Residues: CASSFRTSYEQYF.

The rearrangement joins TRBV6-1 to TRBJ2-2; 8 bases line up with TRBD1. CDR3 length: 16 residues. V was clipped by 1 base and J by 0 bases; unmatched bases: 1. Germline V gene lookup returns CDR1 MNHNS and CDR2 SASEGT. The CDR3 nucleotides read TGTGCCAGCAGTGAAGGGACAGGGTCGAACACCGGGGAGCTGTTTTTT. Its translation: CASSEGTGSNTGELFF.

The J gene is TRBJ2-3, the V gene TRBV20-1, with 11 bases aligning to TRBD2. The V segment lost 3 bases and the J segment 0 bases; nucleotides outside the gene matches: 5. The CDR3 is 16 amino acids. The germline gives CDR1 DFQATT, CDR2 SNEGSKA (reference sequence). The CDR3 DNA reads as TGCAGTGCTAGTCCGACTAGCGGGGTGAGCACAGATACGCAGTATTTT. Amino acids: CSASPTSGVSTDTQYF.

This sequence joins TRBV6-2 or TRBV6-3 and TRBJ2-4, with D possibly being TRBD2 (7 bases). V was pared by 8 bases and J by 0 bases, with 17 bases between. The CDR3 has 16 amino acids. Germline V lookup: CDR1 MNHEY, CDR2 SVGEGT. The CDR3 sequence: CASGRRGGLAKNIQYF. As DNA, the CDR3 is TGTGCCAGCGGGAGGAGGGGGGGTCTAGCCAAAAACATTCAGTACTTC.

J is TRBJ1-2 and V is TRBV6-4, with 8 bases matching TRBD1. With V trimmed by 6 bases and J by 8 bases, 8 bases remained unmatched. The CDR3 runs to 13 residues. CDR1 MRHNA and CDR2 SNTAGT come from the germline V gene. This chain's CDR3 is CASRASGGGGYTF. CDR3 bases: TGTGCCAGCAGGGCGTCAGGGGGCGGAGGCTACACCTTC.

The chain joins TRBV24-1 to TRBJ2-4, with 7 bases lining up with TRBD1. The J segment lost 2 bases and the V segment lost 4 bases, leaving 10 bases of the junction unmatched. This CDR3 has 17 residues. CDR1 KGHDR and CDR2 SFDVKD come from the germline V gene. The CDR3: CATSDLDREITKNIQYF. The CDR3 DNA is TGTGCCACCAGTGACCTTGACAGGGAGATAACCAAAAACATTCAGTACTTC.

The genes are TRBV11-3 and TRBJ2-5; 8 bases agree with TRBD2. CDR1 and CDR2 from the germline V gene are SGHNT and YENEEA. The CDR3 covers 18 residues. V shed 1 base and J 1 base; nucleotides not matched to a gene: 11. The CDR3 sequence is CASSLGTDPTSAQETQYF. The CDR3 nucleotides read TGTGCCAGCAGCTTAGGTACCGACCCGACTAGCGCCCAAGAGACCCAGTACTTC.

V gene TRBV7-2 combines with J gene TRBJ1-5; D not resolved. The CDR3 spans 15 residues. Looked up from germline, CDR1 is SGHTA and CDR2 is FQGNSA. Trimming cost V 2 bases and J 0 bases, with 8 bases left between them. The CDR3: CASSLKAISNQPQHF. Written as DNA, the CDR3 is TGTGCCAGCAGCTTAAAGGCGATTAGCAATCAGCCCCAGCATTTT.

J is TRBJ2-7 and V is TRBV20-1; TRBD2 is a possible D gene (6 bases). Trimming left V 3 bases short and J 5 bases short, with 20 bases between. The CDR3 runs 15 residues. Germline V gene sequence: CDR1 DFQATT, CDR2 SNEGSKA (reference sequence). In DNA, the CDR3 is TGCAGTGCTAGCGCCCCGGAGGGCCGGGTGGACGAGCAGTACTTC. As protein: CSASAPEGRVDEQYF.

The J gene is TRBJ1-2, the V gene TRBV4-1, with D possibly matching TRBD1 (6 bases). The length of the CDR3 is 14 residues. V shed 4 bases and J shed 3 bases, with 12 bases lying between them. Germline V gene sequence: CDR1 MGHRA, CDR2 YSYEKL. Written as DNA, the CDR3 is TGCGCCAGCAGCCCAGGGGTCCTTGACTATGGCTACACCTTC. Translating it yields CASSPGVLDYGYTF.

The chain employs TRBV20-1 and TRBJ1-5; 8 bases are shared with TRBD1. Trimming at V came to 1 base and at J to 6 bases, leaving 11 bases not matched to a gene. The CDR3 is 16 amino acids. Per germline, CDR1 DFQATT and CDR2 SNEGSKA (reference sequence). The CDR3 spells CSARGTTGVTLQPQHF. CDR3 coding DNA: TGCAGTGCTAGAGGTACGACAGGGGTTACACTTCAGCCCCAGCATTTT.

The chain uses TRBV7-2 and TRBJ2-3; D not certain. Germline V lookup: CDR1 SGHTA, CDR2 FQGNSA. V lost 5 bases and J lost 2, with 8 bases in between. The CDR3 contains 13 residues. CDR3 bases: TGTGCCAGCAGCCGCCCTCCCACAGATACGCAGTATTTT. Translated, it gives CASSRPPTDTQYF.

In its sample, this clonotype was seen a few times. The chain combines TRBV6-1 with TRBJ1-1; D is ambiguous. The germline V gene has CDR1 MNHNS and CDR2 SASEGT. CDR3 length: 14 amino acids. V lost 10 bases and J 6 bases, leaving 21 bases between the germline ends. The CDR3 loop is CAIRGYFSNAEAFF. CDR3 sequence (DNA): TGTGCCATCAGAGGGTATTTTTCAAACGCTGAAGCTTTCTTT.

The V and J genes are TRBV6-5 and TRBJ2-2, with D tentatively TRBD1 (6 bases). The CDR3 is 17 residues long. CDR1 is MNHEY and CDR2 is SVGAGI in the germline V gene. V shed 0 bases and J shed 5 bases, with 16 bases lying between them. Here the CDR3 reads CASSYSKWQGLTGELFF. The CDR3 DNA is TGTGCCAGCAGTTACTCGAAGTGGCAGGGGTTAACCGGGGAGCTGTTTTTT.

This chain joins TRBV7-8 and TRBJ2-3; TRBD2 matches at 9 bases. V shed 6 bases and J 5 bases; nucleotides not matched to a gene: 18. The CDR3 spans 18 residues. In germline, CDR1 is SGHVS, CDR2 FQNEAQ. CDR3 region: CASRPRQKTSGPLDTQYF. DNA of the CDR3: TGTGCCAGCAGACCTAGACAGAAAACTAGCGGGCCCCTAGATACGCAGTATTTT. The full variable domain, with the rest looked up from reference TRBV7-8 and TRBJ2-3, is GAGVSQSPRYKVAKRGQDVALRCDPISGHVSLFWYQQALGQGPEFLTYFQNEAQLDKSGLPSDRFFAERPEGSVSTLKIQRTQQEDSAVYLCASRPRQKTSGPLDTQYFGPGTRLTVL.

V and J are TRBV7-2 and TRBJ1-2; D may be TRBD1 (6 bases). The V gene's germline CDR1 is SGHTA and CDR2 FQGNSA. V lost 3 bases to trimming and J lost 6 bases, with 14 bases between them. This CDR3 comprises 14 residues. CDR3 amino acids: CASSFRGGPDGYTF. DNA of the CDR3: TGTGCCAGCAGCTTTAGGGGGGGCCCGGATGGCTACACCTTC.